The sequence of this T cell receptor (beta chain) was determined in a study of CDR3 diversity in severe acne. This clonotype was seen ten or more times. The CDR3 is 18 residues long. Germline V gene lookup returns CDR1 SSHAT and CDR2 FNYEAQ (reference sequence). The V gene end was trimmed by 0 bases and the J gene end by 8 bases; junction bases not matched to a gene: 13. TCRdb re-called the PCR reads with MiXCR, one entry per CDR3 protein. The data contain tens of thousands of distinct CDR3 sequences, around 54% of them singletons. The sequence came from a male donor with severe acne vulgaris. The chain has TRBV7-7 and TRBJ1-4; TRBD1 matches at 9 bases. What was sequenced was blood. CDR3 DNA sequence: TGTGCCAGCAGCTTAGCGGAGGGACAGGGCAACATTATGGAAAAACTGTTTTTT. As protein: CASSLAEGQGNIMEKLFF.